A single sample is the source of the 26 T cell receptor beta chains below, sequenced in a study of blood T cell repertoires in COVID-19. Clones were read by immunoSEQ multiplex PCR, and TCRdb kept only the in-frame ones, dropping some. The sample has fewer than 250,000 clones; 75% to 85% are singletons. Sequenced material: peripheral blood. The receptors derive from a human donor in a cohort sampled during active COVID-19.

This chain connects TRBV12-3 or TRBV12-4 to TRBJ1-3; D gene ambiguous. The CDR3 covers 13 residues. Trimming shortened V by 10 bases and J by 0 bases, and 10 bases separated the two germline ends. CDR3 nucleotide sequence: TGTGCCACCCGGCACAGCTCTGGAAACACCATATATTTT. Amino acid sequence: CATRHSSGNTIYF.

The chain has TRBV6-2 or TRBV6-3 and TRBJ2-3; 8 positions match TRBD2. Germline values: CDR1 MNHEY, CDR2 SVGEGT. The length of the CDR3 is 16 residues. With V trimmed by 2 bases and J by 1 base, 5 bases remained unmatched. CDR3 DNA: TGTGCCAGCAGTTACACTAGCGGAGGGGGCACAGATACGCAGTATTTT. It specifies CASSYTSGGGTDTQYF.

The chain employs TRBV28 and TRBJ2-3, with 8 bases fitting TRBD2. Trimming removed 8 bases from V and 2 bases from J; junction bases left unmatched: 12. The CDR3 contains 16 residues. Looked up from germline, CDR1 is MDHEN and CDR2 is SYDVKM. The DNA for the CDR3 is TGTGCCAGCCGACTAAAAGCGGGGGCCTACACAGATACGCAGTATTTT. It yields the protein CASRLKAGAYTDTQYF.

V is TRBV7-6 and J is TRBJ2-7, with 8 nucleotides matching TRBD2. V gave up 4 bases and J gave up 0 bases; unmatched junction bases: 11. CDR3 length: 17 amino acids. Germline V gives CDR1 SGHVS, CDR2 FNYEAQ. In DNA form, the CDR3 reads TGTGCCAGCAGCTCGCCGCCACTAGCGGCTCTCTCCTACGAGCAGTACTTC. This gives the protein CASSSPPLAALSYEQYF.

The chain joins TRBV7-6 to TRBJ2-7; maybe TRBD2 (6 bases). There are 15 residues in the CDR3. In germline, CDR1 is SGHVS, CDR2 FNYEAQ. Between the trimmed V and J ends, which lost 6 bases and 0 bases, there was a span of 15 bases. CDR3 in amino acids: CASSYRGANSYEQYF. CDR3 in DNA: TGTGCCAGCAGTTACCGCGGGGCTAACTCCTACGAGCAGTACTTC.

J is TRBJ1-4 and V is TRBV9, with 9 nucleotides matching TRBD1. The germline CDR1 and CDR2 sequences are SGDLS and YYNGEE. This CDR3 has 16 residues. V was clipped by 0 bases and J by 5 bases; unmatched bases: 5. The CDR3 DNA sequence: TGTGCCAGCAGCGTAGACGACAGGGGGTGGAATGAAAAACTGTTTTTT. Protein sequence: CASSVDDRGWNEKLFF.

The rearrangement joins TRBV10-3 to TRBJ2-5, with 12 bases fitting TRBD2. CDR1 and CDR2 from the germline V gene are ENHRY and SYGVKD. The CDR3 runs 15 residues. V was pared by 5 bases and J by 1 base, with 2 bases of the junction left unmatched. The CDR3 here is CAISTSGGTQETQYF. The CDR3 bases are TGTGCCATCAGTACTAGCGGGGGGACCCAAGAGACCCAGTACTTC.

The chain couples TRBV9 to TRBJ2-1; a weak D match, TRBD1 (6 bases). The CDR3 is 15 amino acids. Trimming removed 0 bases at V and 3 bases at J, with 10 bases between. The V gene's germline CDR1 is SGDLS and CDR2 YYNGEE. The CDR3 coding sequence is TGTGCCAGCAGCGTAGGGGGGCGCGTCTACAATGAGCAGTTCTTC. Translating it yields CASSVGGRVYNEQFF.

The gene calls are TRBV4-1 and TRBJ2-1; possibly TRBD1 for D (6 bases). Trimming removed 2 bases at V and 4 bases at J, with 15 bases between. The CDR3 contains 16 residues. CDR1 is MGHRA, CDR2 YSYEKL, per germline. The CDR3 loop reads CASSQPRDNYYNEQFF. The CDR3 DNA sequence: TGCGCCAGCAGCCAACCAAGGGACAACTATTACAATGAGCAGTTCTTC.

The chain couples TRBV5-1 to TRBJ2-7; D possibly corresponds to TRBD1 (5 bases). The V gene's germline CDR1 is SGHRS and CDR2 YFSETQ. Trimming removed 0 bases from V and 5 bases from J, with 18 bases in between. The CDR3 covers 16 residues. For the CDR3, the DNA is TGCGCCAGCAGCTTGGATACCAGGGCGAACCTAGACGAGCAGTACTTC. Translation gives CASSLDTRANLDEQYF.

The gene calls are TRBV19 and TRBJ2-7; D not certain. CDR3 length: 16 amino acids. Germline CDR1 and CDR2: LNHDA and SQIVND (reference sequence). Trimming stripped 0 bases from V and 7 bases from J, with 19 bases between. The CDR3 spells CASSIELLPTLREQYF. The DNA of the CDR3 is TGTGCCAGTAGTATAGAGCTCCTCCCGACTCTTCGAGAGCAGTACTTC.

This clone has a handful of counts. The chain carries TRBV3-1 (or the pseudogene TRBV3-2) and TRBJ2-1; TRBD2 matches at 10 bases. Germline assignment: CDR1 LGHDT and CDR2 YNNKEL (reference sequence). After removal of 4 bases from V and 9 bases from J, the junction contained 12 bases not matched to a gene. The CDR3 totals 16 residues. CDR3 residues: CASSPSGLAGVGEQFF. The CDR3 nucleotides read TGTGCCAGCAGCCCTTCGGGTCTAGCGGGAGTTGGTGAGCAGTTCTTC.

The CDR3 reads CASSPPTSLGTGELFF. The CDR3 coding sequence is TGTGCCAGCTCACCACCGACTAGTCTGGGTACCGGGGAGCTGTTTTTT. J is TRBJ2-2 and V is TRBV18; tentative D call: TRBD2 (6 bases). V lost 0 bases, J lost 5 bases, and 13 bases lay in between. This CDR3 is 16 amino acids long. Germline CDR1 reads KGHSH; CDR2 reads LQKENI. Full variable domain (rest looked up from reference TRBV18 and TRBJ2-2): NAGVMQNPRHLVRRRGQEARLRCSPMKGHSHVYWYRQLPEEGLKFMVYLQKENIIDESGMPKERFSAEFPKEGPSILRIQQVVRGDSAAYFCASSPPTSLGTGELFFGEGSRLTVL.

The chain recombines TRBV27 with TRBJ1-6, with 12 bases identical to TRBD1. Germline CDR1 and CDR2: MNHEY and SMNVEV (reference sequence). The CDR3 is made up of 19 amino acids. V was clipped by 5 bases and J by 4 bases; unmatched bases: 12. CDR3 loop: CASSVAGTGGAWYNSPLHF. The CDR3 DNA reads TGTGCCAGCAGTGTCGCCGGGACAGGGGGCGCGTGGTATAATTCACCCCTCCACTTT.

The V call is TRBV6-5, the J call TRBJ2-7, with TRBD2 as a possible D gene (7 bases). This CDR3 spans 15 amino acids. In germline, CDR1 is MNHEY, CDR2 SVGAGI. Trimming took off 6 bases at V and 1 base at J, with 16 bases between the two ends. CDR3 protein: CASRGAGVPSYEQYF. The CDR3 DNA follows: TGTGCCAGCAGGGGGGCGGGAGTACCTTCCTACGAGCAGTACTTC.

V usage is TRBV28 and J usage is TRBJ1-2; D is possibly TRBD1 (5 bases). The CDR3 loop spans 14 amino acids. Germline V gives CDR1 MDHEN, CDR2 SYDVKM. V was shortened by 2 bases and J by 6 bases, with 13 bases between the two germline ends. CDR3 sequence reads: CASSLVNGGDGYTF. The CDR3 bases are TGTGCCAGCAGTTTAGTTAACGGGGGGGATGGCTACACCTTC.

This sequence joins TRBV5-1 and TRBJ2-7, with 11 bases identical to TRBD2. CDR1 is SGHRS, CDR2 YFSETQ, per germline. V gave up 2 bases and J gave up 3 bases; unmatched junction bases: 16. This CDR3 contains 19 residues. The CDR3 protein is CASSLYRGPASGRLYEQYF. CDR3 nucleotides: TGCGCCAGCAGCTTATACAGGGGGCCCGCTAGCGGGAGGCTCTACGAGCAGTACTTC.

The J gene is TRBJ2-3, the V gene TRBV4-1; 7 nucleotides agree with TRBD1. Trimming took 0 bases from V and 2 from J; bases not matched to a gene: 5. CDR1 and CDR2 from the germline V gene are MGHRA and YSYEKL. The CDR3 is 16 amino acids. The CDR3 nucleotides read TGCGCCAGCAGCCAAGATGGGACAGCGCTCACAGATACGCAGTATTTT. Its protein product is CASSQDGTALTDTQYF.

CDR3 loop: CASGLSGNQPQHF. The CDR3 DNA reads as TGTGCCAGCGGGCTTTCTGGCAATCAGCCCCAGCATTTT. This chain joins TRBV6-5 and TRBJ1-5; D unresolved. V was clipped by 8 bases and J by 2 bases, with 10 bases between them. The CDR3 loop spans 13 amino acids. Germline CDR1 MNHEY, CDR2 SVGAGI.

The V gene is TRBV28, the J gene TRBJ2-3, with D perhaps matching TRBD2 (5 bases). V lost 6 bases to trimming and J lost 3 bases, with 13 bases between them. The V gene's germline CDR1 is MDHEN and CDR2 SYDVKM. This CDR3 has 14 amino acids. CDR3 bases: TGTGCCAGCAGCGAAAGGGAGAGGACAGATACGCAGTATTTT. Its translation: CASSERERTDTQYF. Full variable domain (outside the CDR3, taken from reference TRBV28 and TRBJ2-3): DVKVTQSSRYLVKRTGEKVFLECVQDMDHENMFWYRQDPGLGLRLIYFSYDVKMKEKGDIPEGYSVSREKKERFSLILESASTNQTSMYLCASSERERTDTQYFGPGTRLTVL.

The chain joins TRBV29-1 to TRBJ2-3, with TRBD2 matching over 7 bases. The ends lost 6 bases at V and 3 bases at J; junction bases unmatched: 12. CDR3 size: 15 residues. Germline V gene sequence: CDR1 SQVTM, CDR2 ANQGSEA. CDR3 region: CSVSPPGGGTDTQYF. The CDR3 DNA reads as TGCAGCGTATCCCCCCCGGGGGGTGGAACAGATACGCAGTATTTT.

The V call is TRBV20-1, the J call TRBJ2-1; no definite D call. V was clipped by 2 bases and J by 5 bases, with 4 bases between them. The germline V gene has CDR1 DFQATT and CDR2 SNEGSKA (reference sequence). This CDR3 is built from 11 residues. DNA of the CDR3: TGCAGTGCTAGAACGGACAATGAGCAGTTCTTC. It translates to CSARTDNEQFF.

The chain recombines TRBV7-2 with TRBJ2-7, with D uncertain. Trimming removed 2 bases at V and 2 bases at J, with 10 bases between. The CDR3 contains 14 residues. The germline CDR1 and CDR2 sequences are SGHTA and FQGNSA. CDR3 DNA: TGTGCCAGCAGCTTAAACACGATAACCTACGAGCAGTACTTC. Protein product: CASSLNTITYEQYF.

V gene TRBV3-1 (or the pseudogene TRBV3-2) combines with J gene TRBJ2-7; D may be TRBD1 (5 bases). Trimming shortened V by 4 bases and J by 7 bases, and 8 bases separated the two germline ends. In germline, CDR1 is LGHDT, CDR2 YNNKEL (reference sequence). This CDR3 is 11 amino acids long. The CDR3 bases are TGTGCCAGCAGCCTAAAGGGGGAGCAGTACTTC. It specifies CASSLKGEQYF.

To note about this clone: This sample also contains other DNA sequences that code for the same CDR3. The rearrangement uses TRBV18 and TRBJ2-5; unclear D gene. In germline, CDR1 is KGHSH, CDR2 LQKENI. The CDR3 covers 13 residues. Trimming removed 3 bases at V and 1 base at J, with 6 bases between. The CDR3 loop reads CASSPAGQETQYF. In nucleotides, the CDR3 is TGTGCCAGCTCACCGGCAGGCCAAGAGACCCAGTACTTC.

This rearrangement joins TRBV24-1 to TRBJ2-5; 12 bases agree with TRBD2. Germline trimming cut 4 bases from V and 5 bases from J; bases unmatched to any gene: 7. The CDR3 runs to 16 residues. Looked up from germline, CDR1 is KGHDR and CDR2 is SFDVKD. For the CDR3, the DNA is TGTGCCACCAGTGAAACCGGACTAGCGGGGAGGGAGACCCAGTACTTC. Translating it yields CATSETGLAGRETQYF.